This record looks at one TCR beta chain sequence and its context. Antigen unknown. This record comes from a study of Graves' ophthalmopathy and Graves' hyperthyroidism. Study-wide results and limits: Ophthalmopathy and stable hyperthyroidism were discriminated by a 13-signature model, with about 90% sensitivity and approximately 78% specificity.

CDR3 size: 14 residues. The V gene's germline CDR1 is SNHLY and CDR2 FYNNEI. The germline V and J ends were trimmed by 2 bases and 5 bases, with 12 bases remaining between them. Scientists amplified the TCR beta CDR3 regions from RNA transcripts. In the first round, RT-PCR was carried out with HTBI primers, and a multiplex PCR formed the second round. One entry per CDR3 protein results from TCRdb running MiXCR on the multiplex PCR reads. The sample holds 650,000 to 900,000 distinct CDR3 sequences; roughly two fifths are singletons and the top ten take roughly 45%. Other autoimmune diseases, uncontrolled infections, pregnancy or lactation excluded patients from enrollment.

The rearrangement joins TRBV2 to TRBJ1-2; D not resolved. Sequencing used peripheral blood. The sequence was obtained from an adult man with Graves' ophthalmopathy. CDR3 DNA: TGTGCCAGCAGTGAACTCGTGGCATGGTATGGCTACACCTTC. Its protein product is CASSELVAWYGYTF.